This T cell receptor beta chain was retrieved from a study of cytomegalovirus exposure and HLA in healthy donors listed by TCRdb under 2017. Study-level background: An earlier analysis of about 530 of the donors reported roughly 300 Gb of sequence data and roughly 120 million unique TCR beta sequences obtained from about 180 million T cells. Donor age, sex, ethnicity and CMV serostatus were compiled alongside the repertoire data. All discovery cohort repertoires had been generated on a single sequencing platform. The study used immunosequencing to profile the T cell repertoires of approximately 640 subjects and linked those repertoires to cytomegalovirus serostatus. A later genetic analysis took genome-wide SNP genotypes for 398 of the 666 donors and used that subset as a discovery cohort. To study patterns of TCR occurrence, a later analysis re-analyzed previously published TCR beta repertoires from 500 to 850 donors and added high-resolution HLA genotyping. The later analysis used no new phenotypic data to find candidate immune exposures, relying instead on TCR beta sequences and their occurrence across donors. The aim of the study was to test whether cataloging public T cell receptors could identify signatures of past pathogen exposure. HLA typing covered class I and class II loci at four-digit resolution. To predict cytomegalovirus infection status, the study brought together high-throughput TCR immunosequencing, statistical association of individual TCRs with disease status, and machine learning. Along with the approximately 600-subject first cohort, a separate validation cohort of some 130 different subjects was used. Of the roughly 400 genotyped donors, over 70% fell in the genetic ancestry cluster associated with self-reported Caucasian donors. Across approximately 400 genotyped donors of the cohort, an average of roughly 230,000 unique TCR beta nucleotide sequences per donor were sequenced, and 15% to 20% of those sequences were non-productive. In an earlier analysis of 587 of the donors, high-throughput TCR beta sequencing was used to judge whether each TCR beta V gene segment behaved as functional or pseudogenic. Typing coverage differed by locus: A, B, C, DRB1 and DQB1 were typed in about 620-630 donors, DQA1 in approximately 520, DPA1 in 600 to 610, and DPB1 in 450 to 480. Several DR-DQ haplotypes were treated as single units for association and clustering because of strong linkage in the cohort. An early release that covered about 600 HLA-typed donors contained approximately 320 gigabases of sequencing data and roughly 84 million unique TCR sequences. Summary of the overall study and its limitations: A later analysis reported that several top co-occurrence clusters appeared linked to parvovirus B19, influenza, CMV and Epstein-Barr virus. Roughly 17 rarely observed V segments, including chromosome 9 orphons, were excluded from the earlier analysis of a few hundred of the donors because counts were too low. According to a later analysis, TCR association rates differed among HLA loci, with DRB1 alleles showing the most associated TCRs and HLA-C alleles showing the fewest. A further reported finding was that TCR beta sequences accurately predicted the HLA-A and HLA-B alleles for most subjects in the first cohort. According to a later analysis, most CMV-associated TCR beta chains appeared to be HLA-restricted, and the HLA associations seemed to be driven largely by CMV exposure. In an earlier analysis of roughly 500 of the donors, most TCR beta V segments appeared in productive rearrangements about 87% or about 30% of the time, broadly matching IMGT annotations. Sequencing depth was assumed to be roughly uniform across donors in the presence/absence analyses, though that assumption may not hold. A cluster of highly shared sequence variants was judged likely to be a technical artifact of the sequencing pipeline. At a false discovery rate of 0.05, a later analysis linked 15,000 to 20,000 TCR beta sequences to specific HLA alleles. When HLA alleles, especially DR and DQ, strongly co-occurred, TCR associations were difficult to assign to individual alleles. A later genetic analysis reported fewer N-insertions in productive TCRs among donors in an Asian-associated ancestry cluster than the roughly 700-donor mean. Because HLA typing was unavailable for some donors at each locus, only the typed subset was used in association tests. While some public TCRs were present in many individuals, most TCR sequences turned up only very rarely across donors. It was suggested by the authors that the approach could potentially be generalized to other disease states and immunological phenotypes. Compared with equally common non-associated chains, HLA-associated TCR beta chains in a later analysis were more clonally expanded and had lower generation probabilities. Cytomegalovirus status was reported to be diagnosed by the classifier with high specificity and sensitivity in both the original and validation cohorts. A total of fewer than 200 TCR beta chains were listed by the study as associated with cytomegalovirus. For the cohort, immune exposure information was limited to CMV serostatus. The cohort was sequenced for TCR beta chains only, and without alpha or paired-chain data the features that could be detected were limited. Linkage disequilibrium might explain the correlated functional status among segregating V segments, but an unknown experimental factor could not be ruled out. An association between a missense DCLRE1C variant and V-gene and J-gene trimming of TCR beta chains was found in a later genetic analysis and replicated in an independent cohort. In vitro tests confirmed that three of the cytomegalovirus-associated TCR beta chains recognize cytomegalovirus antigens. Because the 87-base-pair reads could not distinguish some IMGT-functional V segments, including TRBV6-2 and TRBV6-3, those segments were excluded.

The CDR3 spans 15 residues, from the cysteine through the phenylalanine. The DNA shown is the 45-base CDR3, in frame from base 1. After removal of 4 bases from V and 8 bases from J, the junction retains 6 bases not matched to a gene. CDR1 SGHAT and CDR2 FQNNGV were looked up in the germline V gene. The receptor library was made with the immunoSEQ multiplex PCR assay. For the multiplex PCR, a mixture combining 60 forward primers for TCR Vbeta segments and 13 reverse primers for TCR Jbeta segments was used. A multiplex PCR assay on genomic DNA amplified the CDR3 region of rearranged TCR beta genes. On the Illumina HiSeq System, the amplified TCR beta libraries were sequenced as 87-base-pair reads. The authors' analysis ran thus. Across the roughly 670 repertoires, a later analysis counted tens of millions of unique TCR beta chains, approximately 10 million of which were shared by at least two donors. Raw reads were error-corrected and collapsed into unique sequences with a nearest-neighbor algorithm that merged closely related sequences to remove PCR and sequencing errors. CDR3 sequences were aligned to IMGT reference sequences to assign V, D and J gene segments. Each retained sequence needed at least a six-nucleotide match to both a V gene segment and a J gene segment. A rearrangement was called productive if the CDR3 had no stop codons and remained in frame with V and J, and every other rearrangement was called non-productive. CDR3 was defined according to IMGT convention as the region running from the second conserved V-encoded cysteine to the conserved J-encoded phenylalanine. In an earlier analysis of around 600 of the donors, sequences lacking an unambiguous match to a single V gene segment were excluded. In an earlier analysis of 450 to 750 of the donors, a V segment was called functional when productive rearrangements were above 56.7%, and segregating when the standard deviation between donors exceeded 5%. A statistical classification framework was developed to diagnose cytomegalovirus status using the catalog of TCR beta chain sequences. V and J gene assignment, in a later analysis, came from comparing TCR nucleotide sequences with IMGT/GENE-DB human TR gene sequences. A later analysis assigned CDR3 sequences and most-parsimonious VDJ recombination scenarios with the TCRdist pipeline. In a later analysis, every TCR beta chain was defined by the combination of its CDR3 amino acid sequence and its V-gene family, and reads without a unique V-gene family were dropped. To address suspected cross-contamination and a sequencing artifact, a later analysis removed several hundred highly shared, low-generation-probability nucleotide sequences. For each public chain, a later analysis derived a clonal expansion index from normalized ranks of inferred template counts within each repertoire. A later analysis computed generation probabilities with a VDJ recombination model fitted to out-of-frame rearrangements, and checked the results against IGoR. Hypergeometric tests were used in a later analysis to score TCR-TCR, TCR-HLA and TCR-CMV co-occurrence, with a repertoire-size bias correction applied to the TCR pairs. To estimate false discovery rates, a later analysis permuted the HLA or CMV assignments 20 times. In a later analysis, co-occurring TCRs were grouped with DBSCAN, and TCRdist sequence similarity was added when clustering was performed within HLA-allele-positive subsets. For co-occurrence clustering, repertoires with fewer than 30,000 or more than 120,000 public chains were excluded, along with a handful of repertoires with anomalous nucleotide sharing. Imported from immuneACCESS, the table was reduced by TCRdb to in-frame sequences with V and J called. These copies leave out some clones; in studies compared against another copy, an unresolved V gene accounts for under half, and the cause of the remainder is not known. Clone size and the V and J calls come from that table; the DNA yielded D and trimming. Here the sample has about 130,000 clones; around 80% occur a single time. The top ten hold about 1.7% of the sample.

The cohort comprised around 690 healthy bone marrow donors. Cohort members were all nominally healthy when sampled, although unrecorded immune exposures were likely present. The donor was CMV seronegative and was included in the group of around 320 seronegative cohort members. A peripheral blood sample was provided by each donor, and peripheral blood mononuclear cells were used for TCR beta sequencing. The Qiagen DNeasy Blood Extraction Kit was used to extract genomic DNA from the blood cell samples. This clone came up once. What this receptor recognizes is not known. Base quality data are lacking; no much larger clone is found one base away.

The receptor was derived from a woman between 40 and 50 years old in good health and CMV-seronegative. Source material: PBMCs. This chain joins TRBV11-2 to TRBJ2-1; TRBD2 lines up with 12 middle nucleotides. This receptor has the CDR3 CASSSRLAGDYEQFF. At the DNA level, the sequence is TGTGCCAGCAGCTCGAGACTAGCGGGAGACTATGAGCAGTTCTTC.